These T cell receptor beta chains were read from a single sample in a study of T cell clonotyping in hematopoietic cell transplantation. The assay was immunoSEQ multiplex PCR, and TCRdb's table has in-frame clones only and misses some. The data contain approximately 14,000 clones, over 95% of them seen just once; the ten biggest clones take up around 4.2%. This specimen consisted of peripheral blood mononuclear cells, obtained 30 days after allogeneic stem cell transplant. The receptors derive from a female patient in her fifties who had an allogeneic stem cell transplant from an unrelated donor, so T cells may come from the graft donor. Some clones in this sample may be carry-over from other donors' samples. Both conserved end residues are part of each CDR3. The D gene is left open where the match is weak. Size values are once, few and many counts, or a class for expanded clones, and some rows have none.

D	J	V	size	DNA	CDR3
TRBD1	TRBJ2-7	TRBV4-2	once	TGTGCCAGCAGCCAAGGGGGGACAGGGTCAAGGTCCTCCTACGAGCAGTACTTC	CASSQGGTGSRSSYEQYF
TRBD1	TRBJ1-1	TRBV29-1	-	TGCAGCGGGGGACAGGGTGGGGTTAACACTGAAGCTTTCTTT	CSGGQGGVNTEAFF
-	TRBJ1-2	TRBV19	-	TGTGCCAGTAGTATCCCAGGAGGGTTCAACTATGGCTACACCTTC	CASSIPGGFNYGYTF
-	TRBJ2-2	TRBV6-6	-	TGTGCCAGCAGTTACTCGGGCTACACCGGGGAGCTGTTTTTT	CASSYSGYTGELFF
-	TRBJ2-2	TRBV7-9	-	TGTGCCAGCAGCCTAACCGGGGAGCTGTTTTTT	CASSLTGELFF
-	TRBJ1-1	TRBV11-2	-	TGTGCCAGCAGCCCATCCACGAGGAACACTGAAGCTTTCTTT	CASSPSTRNTEAFF
-	TRBJ2-5	TRBV18	-	TGTGCCAGCTCACCAAGCTTGGAGACCCAGTACTTC	CASSPSLETQYF
-	TRBJ2-5	TRBV20-1	-	TGCAGTGCTGTAGGGCGGACCCAGTACTTC	CSAVGRTQYF
TRBD1	TRBJ2-7	TRBV2	once	TGTGCCAGTTCAGAAAGGACAGGGACGTACGAGCAGTACTTC	CASSERTGTYEQYF
-	TRBJ1-5	TRBV6-5	-	TGTGCCAGCAGTTACGTGCAATTTTTGCCCCAGCATTTT	CASSYVQFLPQHF
-	TRBJ1-2	TRBV6-6	-	TGTGCCAGCAGTTACAGACAGCCCCTGATCCCCCACTTC	CASSYRQPLIPHF
-	TRBJ1-2	TRBV2	-	TGTGCCAGCAGTATATCACAGGGATTAGCGGGAGGCTACACCTTC	CASSISQGLAGGYTF
TRBD1	TRBJ1-4	TRBV2	once	TGTGCCAGCAAATGGGACAGGGGGAGTGGTGAAAAACTGTTTTTT	CASKWDRGSGEKLFF
TRBD1	TRBJ2-1	TRBV27	-	TGTGCCAGCATTCTCTCCGGGACAGGGAGTACCGAGCAGTTCTTC	CASILSGTGSTEQFF
TRBD2	TRBJ2-7	TRBV2	-	TGTGCCATCGAGCGGGGGGGCCGGAGCGAGCAGTACTTC	CAIERGGRSEQYF
-	TRBJ1-6	TRBV18	-	TGTGCCAGCTCACCAGGGCAGGAGAAGGTTTCACCCCTCCACTTT	CASSPGQEKVSPLHF
-	TRBJ1-1	TRBV27	-	TGTGCCAGCAGTTTATCGATCGGAAGGAACACTGAAGCTTTCTTT	CASSLSIGRNTEAFF
-	TRBJ1-2	TRBV19	-	TGTGCCAGTCGAGGGACCCTTGCGCACTATGGCTACACCTTC	CASRGTLAHYGYTF
-	TRBJ1-1	TRBV4-1	once	TGCGCCAGCAGCCAAGCGTCGGGACGGACGAACACTGAAGCTTTCTTT	CASSQASGRTNTEAFF
TRBD1	TRBJ2-7	TRBV11-3	-	TGTGCCAGCAGCTTCAATAGAGGGACAGGGGTCAACGAGCAGTACTTC	CASSFNRGTGVNEQYF
-	TRBJ1-2	TRBV28	-	TGTGCCAGCACCACTATAGTACTCTATGGCTACACCTTC	CASTTIVLYGYTF
TRBD1	TRBJ1-2	TRBV30	-	TGTGCCTGCCGGCGAAGGGCACAGGGGGCTAATGGCTACACCTTC	CACRRRAQGANGYTF
TRBD1	TRBJ2-2	TRBV19	once	TGTGCCAGTAGTATATCCGGACAGGGATGGGACACCGGGGAGCTGTTTTTT	CASSISGQGWDTGELFF
TRBD1	TRBJ2-5	TRBV2	-	TGTGCCAGCAGGGAGCGGACAGGGGCAGAGACCCAGTACTTC	CASRERTGAETQYF
-	TRBJ1-1	TRBV6-6	-	TGTGCCAGCCTGGGGAACACTGAAGCTTTCTTT	CASLGNTEAFF
TRBD1	TRBJ1-2	TRBV30	once	TGTGCCTTCCGGGACAGGGGGCACTATGGCTACACCTTC	CAFRDRGHYGYTF
-	TRBJ1-1	TRBV29-1	-	TGCAGCGTTGAGTCACAGGGTACGCCTGAAGCTTTCTTT	CSVESQGTPEAFF
-	TRBJ1-6	TRBV5-4	-	TGTGCCAGCAGCTTTGGCTTCTCCTATAATTCACCCCTCCACTTT	CASSFGFSYNSPLHF
-	TRBJ1-1	TRBV7-3	-	TGTGCCAGCAGCTTAACGGGGGCGCGGGGCACTGAAGCTTTCTTT	CASSLTGARGTEAFF
-	TRBJ1-1	TRBV2	-	TGTGCCAGCACCCAGGAGTCAGGGCCCCTTGAAGCTTTCTTT	CASTQESGPLEAFF
-	TRBJ1-1	TRBV30	-	TGTGCCTGGAGCAACAGGGAGAACACTGAAGCTTTCTTT	CAWSNRENTEAFF
-	TRBJ2-5	TRBV9	-	TGTGCCAGCAGCCCGTGGAGCCAAGAGACCCAGTACTTC	CASSPWSQETQYF
TRBD1	TRBJ1-1	TRBV5-8	-	TGTGCCAGCAGCTTGGGGGACAGGGGGCTGACTGAAGCTTTCTTT	CASSLGDRGLTEAFF
TRBD1	TRBJ1-1	TRBV6-5	-	TGTGCCAGCAGTTACGGACAGGCCACTGAAGCTTTCTTT	CASSYGQATEAFF
-	TRBJ2-1	TRBV7-2	-	TGTGCCAGCAGCTTAGCGGGGACTGGTCAGGTCTACAATGAGCAGTTCTTC	CASSLAGTGQVYNEQFF
TRBD2	TRBJ2-4	TRBV10-2	-	TGCGCCAGCAGTGAGTCGAGAGGACTAGACTTAGCCAAAAACATTCAGTACTTC	CASSESRGLDLAKNIQYF
TRBD2	TRBJ2-7	TRBV27	-	TGTGCCAGCAGTACAGCCGGGACTAGCGGGGGTTACGAGCAGTACTTC	CASSTAGTSGGYEQYF
-	TRBJ2-7	TRBV10-3	-	TGTGCCAGTGGGGGCGCCTGGGGCTACGAGCAGTACTTC	CASGGAWGYEQYF
-	TRBJ1-2	TRBV19	-	TGTGCCAGTAGTCCGTGGGAGGGCGTCAGCTATGGCTACACCTTC	CASSPWEGVSYGYTF
TRBD1	TRBJ1-2	TRBV2	-	TGTGCCAGCAGTAGAGGAATCGGGACAGGCTATGGCTACACCTTC	CASSRGIGTGYGYTF
-	TRBJ1-1	TRBV10-3	-	TGTGCCATCAGGGCAGACCTGAACACTGAAGCTTTCTTT	CAIRADLNTEAFF
TRBD2	TRBJ2-1	TRBV19	-	TGTGCCAGCTCTAGCGGGGGAGACTACAATGAGCAGTTCTTC	CASSSGGDYNEQFF
-	TRBJ2-2	TRBV7-2	-	TGTGCCAGCAGCCTCAGGGTGTTCGGGGAGCTGTTTTTT	CASSLRVFGELFF
-	TRBJ1-2	TRBV7-8	-	TGTGCCAGCAGCCCCCGGGTTAGGCAGGGCTACACCTTC	CASSPRVRQGYTF
-	TRBJ1-2	TRBV19	-	TGTGCCAGTAGTACCTGGGAGAGGGATGGCTACACCTTC	CASSTWERDGYTF
TRBD1	TRBJ1-2	TRBV18	-	TGTGCCAGCTCACCGGGGACAGGGTCGTATAACTATGGCTACACCTTC	CASSPGTGSYNYGYTF
-	TRBJ1-2	TRBV4-1	-	TGCGCCAGCAGCCAAGACAACTATGGCTACACCTTC	CASSQDNYGYTF
-	TRBJ2-3	TRBV29-1	-	TGCAGCGTTGAAGGAGGGGGGGATACGCAGTATTTT	CSVEGGGDTQYF
-	TRBJ2-1	TRBV12-5	-	TGTGCTAGTGGTTTGATCCGTGTGAGGCACAATGAGCAGTTCTTC	CASGLIRVRHNEQFF
TRBD2	TRBJ2-3	TRBV6-5	-	TGTGCCAGCAGTTACCGGGGAGGGAGAAGCACAGATACGCAGTATTTT	CASSYRGGRSTDTQYF
TRBD2	TRBJ2-7	TRBV4-1	-	TGCGCCAGCAGCCAAGAATTGCGGGGGGGCGGCGTTTACGAGCAGTACTTC	CASSQELRGGGVYEQYF
-	TRBJ1-1	TRBV9	-	TGTGCCAGCAGCGTAGGTAGAGAGAACACTGAAGCTTTCTTT	CASSVGRENTEAFF
-	TRBJ1-1	TRBV11-2	-	TGTGCCAGCAGCCTCCGGGGCCCTCTTGCGGGCACTGAAGCTTTCTTT	CASSLRGPLAGTEAFF
-	TRBJ2-6	TRBV5-1	-	TGCGCCAGCAGCGCCTACCAGGGAGCTGGGGCCAACGTCCTGACTTTC	CASSAYQGAGANVLTF
-	TRBJ2-3	TRBV30	-	TGTGCCTGGAGCCGTCTCCTGGTCACAGATACGCAGTATTTT	CAWSRLLVTDTQYF
TRBD1	TRBJ1-2	TRBV6-5	-	TGTGCCAGCAGCTACGGGGACAGCAACTATGGCTACACCTTC	CASSYGDSNYGYTF
-	TRBJ1-1	TRBV5-6	-	TGTGCCAGCAACCAGGGGCCCAACACTGAAGCTTTCTTT	CASNQGPNTEAFF
-	TRBJ1-2	TRBV19	-	TGTGCCAGTACCATTAGTGGCCCAGGGTCTATCGATTATGGCTACACCTTC	CASTISGPGSIDYGYTF
TRBD2	TRBJ2-3	TRBV9	-	TGTGCCAGCAGCGTATACGGACTAGCGGCTAGCACAGATACGCAGTATTTT	CASSVYGLAASTDTQYF
-	TRBJ2-3	TRBV9	-	TGTGCCAGCAGCATACGTCCGGACAGCACAGATACGCAGTATTTT	CASSIRPDSTDTQYF